The 16 T cell receptor beta chains below come from one sample, sequenced in a study of shared clonotypes between healthy human individuals. Only in-frame clones appear in the TCRdb table, and some are missing; sequencing was by immunoSEQ multiplex PCR. The sample includes some 240,000 clones, approximately 65% of them seen just once. Sequencing was done on a sample of memory CD4+ T cells sorted from blood. Subset in this sample: CD45RA-negative fraction. Receptor source: a man aged 25-40 years in good health.

This sequence joins TRBV9 and TRBJ2-1; D gene uncertain. The CDR3 is 15 residues long. Trimming removed 4 bases at V and 8 bases at J, with 19 bases between. Per germline, CDR1 SGDLS and CDR2 YYNGEE. DNA of the CDR3: TGTGCCAGCAGCCATGACGGACGGGCCGGCGATGAGCAGTTCTTC. It translates to CASSHDGRAGDEQFF. Full variable domain (rest looked up from reference TRBV9 and TRBJ2-1): DSGVTQTPKHLITATGQRVTLRCSPRSGDLSVYWYQQSLDQGLQFLIQYYNGEERAKGNILERFSAQQFPDLHSELNLSSLELGDSALYFCASSHDGRAGDEQFFGPGTRLTVL.

V gene TRBV7-2 combines with J gene TRBJ2-1, with a weak D call TRBD2 (5 bases). Germline V gene lookup returns CDR1 SGHTA and CDR2 FQGNSA. This CDR3 has 14 amino acids. V dropped 5 bases and J dropped 7 bases, with 15 bases sitting between them. The CDR3 is CASSEQGRGNEQFF. The CDR3 nucleotides are TGTGCCAGCAGCGAACAAGGACGGGGTAATGAGCAGTTCTTC.

The count of this clone is one. The J gene is TRBJ2-2, the V gene TRBV7-3; D unresolved. CDR1 is SGHTA, CDR2 FQGTGA, per germline. This CDR3 has 13 residues. Between the trimmed V and J ends, which lost 2 bases and 4 bases, there was a span of 5 bases. CDR3 coding DNA: TGTGCCAGCAGCTTATCAGGCACCGGGGAGCTGTTTTTT. This translates into CASSLSGTGELFF.

This clone showed up just once. The rearrangement uses TRBV18 and TRBJ2-5; D gene uncertain. This CDR3 has 15 residues. Between the trimmed V and J ends, which lost 3 bases and 3 bases, there was a span of 14 bases. Germline assignment: CDR1 KGHSH and CDR2 LQKENI. The CDR3 is CASSPLGRNKETQYF. The CDR3, as DNA: TGTGCCAGCTCACCCCTCGGACGTAATAAAGAGACCCAGTACTTC.

The chain carries TRBV5-4 and TRBJ2-2; 10 nucleotides align to TRBD2. Germline-derived CDR1 and CDR2 are SGHNT and YYREEE (reference sequence). There are 17 residues in the CDR3. The V and J ends lost 0 bases and 6 bases, in that order; junction bases with no gene match: 8. The CDR3 bases are TGTGCCAGCAGCTTGGCCCCAGCGGGAGGGTATGCCGGGGAGCTGTTTTTT. This sequence encodes CASSLAPAGGYAGELFF.

This clone was found once. The chain employs TRBV10-3 and TRBJ2-2; the match to TRBD1 covers 7 bases. Trimming took 6 bases from V and 3 from J; bases not matched to a gene: 4. CDR1 and CDR2 from the germline V gene are ENHRY and SYGVKD. CDR3 length: 14 amino acids. In nucleotides, the CDR3 is TGTGCCATCAGGACCGGGACAGACACCGGGGAGCTGTTTTTT. It codes for CAIRTGTDTGELFF.

This clone appeared a few times. The rearrangement uses TRBV11-3 and TRBJ2-2, with TRBD1 matching over 8 bases. Losses at the gene ends were 5 bases for V and 4 bases for J; bases not matched to a gene: 6. The CDR3 is made up of 15 amino acids. Germline CDR1 SGHNT, CDR2 YENEEA. CDR3 residues: CASSPRTGTTGELFF. In DNA form, the CDR3 reads TGTGCCAGCAGCCCTCGGACAGGGACCACCGGGGAGCTGTTTTTT. Variable domain in full (rest from reference TRBV11-3 and TRBJ2-2): EAGVVQSPRYKIIEKKQPVAFWCNPISGHNTLYWYLQNLGQGPELLIRYENEEAVDDSQLPKDRFSAERLKGVDSTLKIQPAELGDSAVYLCASSPRTGTTGELFFGEGSRLTVL.

This chain links TRBV10-3 with TRBJ1-2, with 10 bases lining up with TRBD1. Germline V CDR1 and CDR2: ENHRY, SYGVKD. This CDR3 contains 14 residues. Trimming at V came to 6 bases and at J to 6 bases, leaving 7 bases not matched to a gene. This CDR3 is CAIRSDRGSDGYTF. Here the CDR3 DNA reads TGTGCCATCAGATCGGACAGGGGGTCCGATGGCTACACCTTC.

This chain uses TRBV28 with TRBJ2-1; 8 bases agree with TRBD2. This CDR3 contains 14 residues. Germline assignment: CDR1 MDHEN and CDR2 SYDVKM. Germline trimming cut 4 bases from V and 6 bases from J; bases unmatched to any gene: 5. CDR3 nucleotide sequence: TGTGCCAGCAGTTACCGGACTAGCATCAATGAGCAGTTCTTC. Amino acids: CASSYRTSINEQFF.

This chain joins TRBV5-5 and TRBJ2-5; maybe TRBD2 (5 bases). V shed 0 bases and J shed 5 bases, with 20 bases lying between them. CDR3 length equals 17 residues. CDR1 SGHKS and CDR2 YYEKEE come from the germline V gene (reference sequence). CDR3 sequence reads: CASSLGARVGSRETQYF. The CDR3 nucleotides read TGTGCCAGCAGCTTGGGTGCGCGGGTCGGATCTCGCGAGACCCAGTACTTC.

V is TRBV15 and J is TRBJ1-3; the D is unclear. Germline V gene data show CDR1 as LNHNV and CDR2 as YYDKDF (reference sequence). The CDR3 covers 17 residues. Trimming cost V 1 base and J 6 bases, with 19 bases left between them. The CDR3 coding sequence is TGTGCCACCAGCAGAGGGGAAGGGAGTCGGCTCAAAAACACCATATATTTT. Translated: CATSRGEGSRLKNTIYF.

The chain uses TRBV2 and TRBJ1-4, with no clear D. The ends were cut back, 7 bases at V and 8 bases at J, with 8 bases in the middle. CDR3 length equals 11 residues. The germline V gene encodes CDR1 SNHLY and CDR2 FYNNEI. DNA for the CDR3: TGTGCCAGCACCCTCAGGGAAAAACTGTTTTTT. Its protein is CASTLREKLFF.

The J gene is TRBJ2-7, the V gene TRBV6-1; D uncertain. Germline lookup yields CDR1 MNHNS and CDR2 SASEGT. The CDR3 spans 11 residues. V lost 6 bases, J lost 4 bases, and 7 bases lay in between. Written as DNA, the CDR3 is TGTGCCAGCAGCTTGGTGTACGAGCAGTACTTC. Translating it yields CASSLVYEQYF.

V gene TRBV30 combines with J gene TRBJ1-1, with a possible D match to TRBD1 (5 bases). Germline V gene data show CDR1 as GTSNPN and CDR2 as SVGIG (reference sequence). The CDR3 length is 12 residues. With 5 bases removed from V and 4 bases from J, the gap between germline ends came to 11 bases. CDR3 bases: TGTGCCTGGGGGCCGGGGGGCACTGAAGCTTTCTTT. Amino acids: CAWGPGGTEAFF.

This clone was detected a few times. The chain is built from TRBV19 and TRBJ1-5, with 12 bases that match TRBD1. CDR1 and CDR2 from the germline V gene are LNHDA and SQIVND (reference sequence). CDR3 length equals 17 residues. Trimming removed 6 bases from V and 3 bases from J; junction bases left unmatched: 9. Here the CDR3 reads CASSLGQGANNNQPQHF. The DNA for the CDR3 is TGTGCCAGTAGCCTGGGACAGGGGGCGAATAACAATCAGCCCCAGCATTTT.

The rearrangement uses TRBV18 and TRBJ2-1; TRBD2 aligns across 13 bases. The CDR3 sequence is 19 residues long. Germline V lookup: CDR1 KGHSH, CDR2 LQKENI. V trimming: 3 bases; J trimming: 0 bases; junction bases outside the gene matches: 8. CDR3 in amino acids: CASSPGLAGPGSSYNEQFF. CDR3 coding DNA: TGTGCCAGCTCACCGGGACTAGCGGGACCAGGGAGCTCCTACAATGAGCAGTTCTTC.